These 23 T cell receptor beta chains share one sample of origin, sequenced in a study of blood T cell repertoires in COVID-19 (dated by TCRdb to 2020 to 2022). The library was made by the immunoSEQ multiplex PCR assay. TCRdb provides this immuneACCESS table in a form limited to in-frame rearrangements. Some clones are lacking; in checked studies, under half of them reflect an unresolved V gene, and why the rest are absent is not known. The sample records about 160,000 clones, 85% of which are singletons. The ten largest clones capture less than 3.5% of the sample. Sequencing was done on a sample of peripheral blood. The receptors were sampled from a human donor with acute or convalescent COVID-19. The donor label of this sample is uncertain.

This chain connects TRBV9 to TRBJ1-2; a weak D match, TRBD1 (6 bases). The V end lost 4 bases, the J end lost 7 bases, and 17 bases lay between the germline ends. The CDR3 loop spans 14 amino acids. Germline assignment: CDR1 SGDLS and CDR2 YYNGEE. CDR3 protein: CASSPQGSPGGYTF. For the CDR3, the DNA is TGTGCCAGCAGCCCACAGGGATCCCCAGGTGGCTACACCTTC.

The rearrangement uses TRBV4-3 and TRBJ2-5; 9 nucleotides align to TRBD2. The CDR3 runs to 15 residues. Per the germline V gene, CDR1 is LGHNA and CDR2 is YSLEER. The junction had 8 bases not matched to a gene; V was cut back by 4 bases and J by 5 bases. CDR3 loop: CASSLGRGGRETQYF. The CDR3 DNA reads TGCGCCAGCAGCCTGGGGCGGGGGGGACGGGAGACCCAGTACTTC.

The V call is TRBV6-6, the J call TRBJ1-1; 8 bases are a match to TRBD1. Looked up from germline, CDR1 is MNHNY and CDR2 is SVGAGI (reference sequence). The V segment lost 6 bases and the J segment 0 bases; nucleotides outside the gene matches: 9. The CDR3 runs 16 residues. The CDR3 loop reads CASSLWTGRMNTEAFF. The CDR3, as DNA: TGTGCCAGCAGCCTCTGGACAGGGAGGATGAACACTGAAGCTTTCTTT.

The chain combines TRBV20-1 with TRBJ2-7; 8 bases align to TRBD2. Germline CDR1 and CDR2: DFQATT and SNEGSKA (reference sequence). CDR3 size: 12 residues. The V segment lost 3 bases and the J segment 6 bases; nucleotides outside the gene matches: 4. CDR3 sequence: CSASRGLGEQYF. The CDR3, as DNA: TGCAGTGCTAGTAGGGGACTAGGCGAGCAGTACTTC.

This clone was recorded only once. The chain combines TRBV5-8 with TRBJ2-1; a possible D gene is TRBD2 (6 bases). This CDR3 region has 15 residues. V lost 4 bases and J 5 bases, leaving 16 bases between the germline ends. CDR1 and CDR2 from the germline V gene are SGHTS and YDEGEE. The CDR3 DNA sequence: TGTGCCAGCAGCCCGACTAGGATTAAAAACAATGAGCAGTTCTTC. This translates into CASSPTRIKNNEQFF.

This clone was seen just once. The chain joins TRBV6-5 to TRBJ2-7, with D possibly being TRBD2 (5 bases). Germline CDR1 is MNHEY and CDR2 is SVGAGI. The CDR3 contains 11 residues. V shed 3 bases and J shed 6 bases, with 6 bases lying between them. CDR3 region: CASSYGSEQYF. In DNA form, the CDR3 reads TGTGCCAGCAGTTATGGGAGCGAGCAGTACTTC.

This clone was found once. This chain uses TRBV27 with TRBJ1-6, with a weak D call TRBD1 (6 bases). Between the trimmed V and J ends, which lost 3 bases and 6 bases, there was a span of 21 bases. The germline V gene has CDR1 MNHEY and CDR2 SMNVEV (reference sequence). The CDR3 has 18 residues. As DNA, the CDR3 is TGTGCCAGCAGTTTTAGCCAGGGGCCCTCCCCGGGTAATTCACCCCTCCACTTT. Translated: CASSFSQGPSPGNSPLHF.

This clone was observed once. This sequence joins TRBV7-6 and TRBJ1-4; 8 positions match TRBD1. In germline, CDR1 is SGHVS, CDR2 FNYEAQ. Germline trimming cut 2 bases from V and 7 bases from J; bases unmatched to any gene: 6. The CDR3 has 15 amino acids. This CDR3 reads CASSLWAGGFEKLFF. CDR3 DNA: TGTGCCAGCAGCTTATGGGCAGGGGGCTTTGAAAAACTGTTTTTT.

For the CDR3, the DNA is TGTGCCAGCAGTTACAAGACAGGGGGTAACTATGGCTACACCTTC. This translates into CASSYKTGGNYGYTF. The chain recombines TRBV6-5 with TRBJ1-2; 9 bases are a match to TRBD1. V lost 2 bases, J lost 1 base, and 2 bases stayed unmatched. The CDR3 contains 15 residues. Germline CDR1 MNHEY, CDR2 SVGAGI.

The chain employs TRBV5-8 and TRBJ2-7, with 7 bases lining up with TRBD2. This CDR3 has 15 residues. CDR1 SGHTS and CDR2 YDEGEE come from the germline V gene. Trimming at V came to 0 bases and at J to 1 base, leaving 4 bases not matched to a gene. CDR3 coding DNA: TGTGCCAGCAGCTTGGGGCAGGGAGGGTCCTACGAGCAGTACTTC. It is translated as CASSLGQGGSYEQYF.

This sequence joins TRBV5-6 and TRBJ2-1; possible D gene TRBD2, 7 bases. The ends were cut back, 2 bases at V and 4 bases at J, with 19 bases in the middle. CDR3 size: 17 residues. Germline loops: CDR1 SGHDT, CDR2 YYEEEE. The chain's CDR3 is CASSLGGDVIIYNEQFF. The CDR3 nucleotides are TGTGCCAGCAGCTTAGGGGGGGATGTTATTATATACAATGAGCAGTTCTTC.

The chain employs TRBV12-3 or TRBV12-4 and TRBJ1-2, with D unclear. This CDR3 is built from 10 residues. V lost 8 bases to trimming and J lost 5 bases, with 6 bases between them. The chain's CDR3 is CASRGYGYTF. DNA for the CDR3: TGTGCCAGCCGAGGGTATGGCTACACCTTC.

The chain has TRBV27 and TRBJ1-5; 9 bases line up with TRBD1. The germline gives CDR1 MNHEY, CDR2 SMNVEV (reference sequence). The CDR3 extends over 13 amino acids. The junction had 0 bases not matched to a gene; V was cut back by 5 bases and J by 4 bases. The CDR3 region is CASSGTGNQPQHF. CDR3 sequence (DNA): TGTGCCAGCAGTGGGACAGGGAATCAGCCCCAGCATTTT.

This rearrangement joins TRBV12-3 or TRBV12-4 to TRBJ2-7; 8 nucleotides align to TRBD2. CDR3 size: 13 residues. V lost 8 bases to trimming and J lost 4 bases; unmatched junction nucleotides: 7. For the CDR3, the DNA is TGTGCCAGCCGAATAGCGGGGACGTACGAGCAGTACTTC. It codes for CASRIAGTYEQYF.

The chain links TRBV28 to TRBJ2-1; D is unclear. Trimming removed 8 bases at V and 0 bases at J, with 14 bases between. Germline V gene sequence: CDR1 MDHEN, CDR2 SYDVKM. The CDR3 loop spans 15 amino acids. The CDR3 protein is CASPPRRSSYNEQFF. DNA of the CDR3: TGTGCCAGCCCGCCGAGAAGAAGCTCCTACAATGAGCAGTTCTTC.

The chain joins TRBV4-2 to TRBJ1-5, with 9 nucleotides matching TRBD1. Trimming at V came to 0 bases and at J to 5 bases, leaving 5 bases not matched to a gene. The CDR3 consists of 16 residues. In germline, CDR1 is LGHNA, CDR2 YNFKEQ. The CDR3 sequence is CASSQDTDRGDQPQHF. The CDR3 region has the DNA TGTGCCAGCAGCCAAGATACGGACAGGGGAGATCAGCCCCAGCATTTT.

CDR3 DNA sequence: TGTGCCAGTAGTTTCTCGACAGGGCCCTACGAGCAGTACTTC. Its translation: CASSFSTGPYEQYF. The chain is built from TRBV19 and TRBJ2-7; 7 nucleotides line up with TRBD1. This CDR3 spans 14 amino acids. Losses at the gene ends were 5 bases for V and 2 bases for J; bases not matched to a gene: 6. Germline-derived CDR1 and CDR2 are LNHDA and SQIVND (reference sequence).

This chain joins TRBV4-1 and TRBJ1-5; D possibly corresponds to TRBD1 (6 bases). In germline, CDR1 is MGHRA, CDR2 YSYEKL. With 6 bases removed from V and 0 bases from J, the gap between germline ends came to 12 bases. The CDR3 length is 15 residues. The CDR3 DNA sequence: TGCGCCAGCAGACCTTACAGGGATAGCAATCAGCCCCAGCATTTT. It is translated as CASRPYRDSNQPQHF.

The genes are TRBV19 and TRBJ1-2; weak D call: TRBD1 (5 bases). Trimming stripped 7 bases from V and 7 bases from J, with 19 bases between. This CDR3 spans 14 amino acids. Germline V gene data show CDR1 as LNHDA and CDR2 as SQIVND (reference sequence). The CDR3 reads CASKTVIGFAGYTF. The CDR3 DNA sequence: TGTGCCAGTAAGACAGTGATCGGGTTCGCTGGCTACACCTTC.

This clone was seen once. This sequence joins TRBV14 and TRBJ1-3; the match to TRBD1 covers 7 bases. The CDR3 sequence is 15 residues long. The ends lost 6 bases at V and 4 bases at J; junction bases unmatched: 9. In germline, CDR1 is SGHDN, CDR2 FVKESK. The CDR3 DNA reads TGTGCCAGCAGGAAGAACAGGGGAACAGGAAACACCATATATTTT. Protein sequence: CASRKNRGTGNTIYF.

The chain combines TRBV5-8 with TRBJ2-3; 7 bases match TRBD1. The germline gives CDR1 SGHTS, CDR2 YDEGEE. The length of the CDR3 is 14 residues. CDR3 sequence: CAGALGGVTDTQYF. CDR3 DNA: TGTGCTGGGGCCCTAGGGGGCGTCACAGATACGCAGTATTTT.

The J gene is TRBJ2-7, the V gene TRBV6-6; 8 positions agree with TRBD2. CDR1 and CDR2 from the germline V gene are MNHNY and SVGAGI (reference sequence). This CDR3 is 13 amino acids long. Unmatched junction bases numbered 3, after V lost 8 bases and J lost 0 bases. CDR3 sequence reads: CASFGTSSYEQYF. In DNA, the CDR3 is TGTGCCAGCTTCGGGACTAGCTCCTACGAGCAGTACTTC.

The V call is TRBV4-1, the J call TRBJ2-2; D call uncertain. Germline V gene lookup returns CDR1 MGHRA and CDR2 YSYEKL. V was pared by 0 bases and J by 14 bases, with 4 bases between. The CDR3 runs to 10 residues. The chain's CDR3 is CASSQDRLFF. In DNA form, the CDR3 reads TGCGCCAGCAGCCAAGATAGACTGTTTTTT.